A single sample gave rise to the 12 T cell receptor beta chains below, sequenced in a study of CD8+ T cells in alopecia areata listed by TCRdb under 2018. Receptor amplification or capture employed the immunoSEQ multiplex PCR assay. To provide template for TCR sequencing, every sample had RNA extracted and reverse transcribed into cDNA. TCRdb took over this immuneACCESS table, retaining in-frame rearrangements with V and J assigned. Such tables are incomplete; in checked studies, under half of the missing clones stem from an unresolved V gene, and the remainder is unexplained. In this sample the table shows more than 200,000 clones, more than 55% of which occur a single time. The ten largest clones add up to around 1.3% of the sample. The treatment or condition label, read with the paper, signifies: oral pan-JAK inhibitor, 5-10 mg twice daily. This specimen was CD4+ T cells sorted from blood, taken at approximately week 42, from a patient treated with tofacitinib. All receptors derive from a human donor with alopecia areata.

The V call is TRBV29-1, the J call TRBJ2-1; 9 bases map to TRBD2. Looked up from germline, CDR1 is SQVTM and CDR2 is ANQGSEA. The CDR3 is 14 residues long. V was pared by 4 bases and J by 8 bases, with 9 bases of the junction left unmatched. CDR3 residues: CSVALAGKVDEQFF. As DNA, the CDR3 is TGCAGCGTTGCCCTAGCGGGGAAGGTCGATGAGCAGTTCTTC.

The rearrangement uses TRBV7-2 and TRBJ2-5, with 9 positions matching TRBD1. Germline CDR1 and CDR2: SGHTA and FQGNSA. Trimming at V came to 4 bases and at J to 4 bases, leaving 4 bases not matched to a gene. The CDR3 runs 14 residues. In DNA form, the CDR3 reads TGTGCCAGCAGCTCACAGGACAGGGGAGAGACCCAGTACTTC. Protein: CASSSQDRGETQYF.

V gene TRBV30 combines with J gene TRBJ1-5; D call uncertain. The V end was cut by 2 bases, the J end by 4 bases, with 12 bases between. Looked up from germline, CDR1 is GTSNPN and CDR2 is SVGIG (reference sequence). The CDR3 loop spans 14 amino acids. The CDR3 protein is CAWSHFGVNQPQHF. The CDR3 nucleotides are TGTGCCTGGAGTCACTTCGGGGTAAATCAGCCCCAGCATTTT.

The rearrangement links TRBV7-2 to TRBJ2-3; no reliable D call. Trimming cost V 4 bases and J 4 bases, with 6 bases left between them. The CDR3 is made up of 12 amino acids. Germline V CDR1 and CDR2: SGHTA, FQGNSA. The CDR3 DNA sequence: TGTGCCAGCAGCTCAACGGCAGATACGCAGTATTTT. Protein: CASSSTADTQYF.

V is TRBV9 and J is TRBJ2-5; 7 bases fit TRBD1. Trimming at V came to 0 bases and at J to 5 bases, leaving 4 bases not matched to a gene. From germline, CDR1 is SGDLS and CDR2 YYNGEE. The CDR3 is made up of 14 amino acids. Here the CDR3 DNA reads TGTGCCAGCAGCGTAGATACAGGGGTTGAGACCCAGTACTTC. Amino acid sequence: CASSVDTGVETQYF.

This chain connects TRBV29-1 to TRBJ1-1, with D perhaps TRBD1 (5 bases). The CDR3 covers 14 residues. From germline, CDR1 is SQVTM and CDR2 ANQGSEA. V was cut by 1 base and J by 4 bases, with 13 bases left in between. CDR3 DNA sequence: TGCAGCGTTGAAGTCCAGGGTAGGACCACTGAAGCTTTCTTT. Protein: CSVEVQGRTTEAFF.

CDR3 DNA: TGTGCCTGGAGTCGGGGTCTGGAAGAGACCCAGTACTTC. Translation: CAWSRGLEETQYF. This chain uses TRBV30 with TRBJ2-5; possibly TRBD2 for D (5 bases). Trimming took 2 bases from V and 3 from J, leaving 10 bases between them. Germline V gene sequence: CDR1 GTSNPN, CDR2 SVGIG (reference sequence). There are 13 residues in the CDR3.

The V and J genes are TRBV30 and TRBJ2-2, with a possible D match to TRBD1 (5 bases). Trimming took 4 bases from V and 4 from J, leaving 10 bases between them. The CDR3 is made up of 13 amino acids. Germline CDR1 and CDR2: GTSNPN and SVGIG (reference sequence). The CDR3: CAWTGLSTGELFF. CDR3 coding DNA: TGTGCCTGGACAGGGCTGAGCACCGGGGAGCTGTTTTTT.

A few counts support this clone. V and J are TRBV5-6 and TRBJ1-1, with D unclear. V lost 5 bases, J lost 0 bases, and 8 bases lay in between. Looked up from germline, CDR1 is SGHDT and CDR2 is YYEEEE. This CDR3 comprises 13 residues. The CDR3 bases are TGTGCCAGCAGTCATGAGGTGAACACTGAAGCTTTCTTT. Translation: CASSHEVNTEAFF.

The V call is TRBV29-1, the J call TRBJ2-3; D is undetermined. The germline gives CDR1 SQVTM, CDR2 ANQGSEA. This CDR3 is built from 15 residues. Between the trimmed V and J ends, which lost 1 base and 0 bases, there was a span of 11 bases. The CDR3 region is CSVEVGQTSTDTQYF. For the CDR3, the DNA is TGCAGCGTTGAAGTGGGTCAGACTAGCACAGATACGCAGTATTTT.

This sequence joins TRBV4-3 and TRBJ1-4, with D unclear. The CDR3 spans 15 residues. V was pared by 0 bases and J by 4 bases, with 9 bases between. Germline loops: CDR1 LGHNA, CDR2 YSLEER. The CDR3 DNA is TGCGCCAGCAGCCAAGATGACCAACTTAATGAAAAACTGTTTTTT. Translating gives CASSQDDQLNEKLFF.

This clone occurred once. The chain combines TRBV7-2 with TRBJ2-3; D gene uncertain. The germline V gene has CDR1 SGHTA and CDR2 FQGNSA. Trimming took 5 bases from V and 0 from J, leaving 6 bases between them. This CDR3 has 13 amino acids. CDR3 sequence reads: CASSTPSTDTQYF. CDR3 coding DNA: TGTGCCAGCAGCACTCCTAGCACAGATACGCAGTATTTT. The full variable domain, its missing parts supplied by reference TRBV7-2 and TRBJ2-3, is GAGVSQSPSNKVTEKGKDVELRCDPISGHTALYWYRQSLGQGLEFLIYFQGNSAPDKSGLPSDRFSAERTGGSVSTLTIQRTQQEDSAVYLCASSTPSTDTQYFGPGTRLTVL.